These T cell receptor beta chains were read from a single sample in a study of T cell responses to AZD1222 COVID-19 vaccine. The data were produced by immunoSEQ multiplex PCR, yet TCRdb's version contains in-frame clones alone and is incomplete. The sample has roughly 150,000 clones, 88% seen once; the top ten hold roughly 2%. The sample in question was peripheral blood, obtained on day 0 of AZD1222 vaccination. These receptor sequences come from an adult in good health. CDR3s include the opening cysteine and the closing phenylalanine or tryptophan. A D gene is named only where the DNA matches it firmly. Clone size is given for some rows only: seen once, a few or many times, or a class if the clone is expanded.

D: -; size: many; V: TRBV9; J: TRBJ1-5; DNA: TGTGCCAGCAGCGGTGATGGTCGGGCCGGACGGCCCCAGCATTTT; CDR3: CASSGDGRAGRPQHF
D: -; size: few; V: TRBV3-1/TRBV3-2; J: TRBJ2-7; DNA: TGTGCCAGCAGCCAAGTAGAGGACGAGCAGTACTTC; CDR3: CASSQVEDEQYF
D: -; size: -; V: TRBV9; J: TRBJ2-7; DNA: TGTGCCAGCAGCGTAGATCCAGGGGCGGCCGAGCAGTACTTC; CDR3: CASSVDPGAAEQYF
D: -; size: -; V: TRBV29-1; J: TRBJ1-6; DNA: TGCAGCGTTGCGGTGGACTTTAATTCACCCCTCCACTTT; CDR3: CSVAVDFNSPLHF
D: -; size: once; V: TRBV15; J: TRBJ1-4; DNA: TGTGCCACCAGCAGAGATGGGACGGCGACCCGGGGGAATGAAAAACTGTTTTTT; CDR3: CATSRDGTATRGNEKLFF
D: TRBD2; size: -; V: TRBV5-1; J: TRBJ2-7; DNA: TGCGCCAGCAGCATCTTACCGGGACTAGCGGGAGCATACTACGAGCAGTACTTC; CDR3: CASSILPGLAGAYYEQYF
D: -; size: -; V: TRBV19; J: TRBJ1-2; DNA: TGTGCCAGTACCCCCGGGCGGGGTAACTATGGCTACACCTTC; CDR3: CASTPGRGNYGYTF
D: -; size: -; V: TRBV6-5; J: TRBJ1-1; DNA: TGTGCCAGCAGTTACTTGTTGGGGAACACTGAAGCTTTCTTT; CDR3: CASSYLLGNTEAFF
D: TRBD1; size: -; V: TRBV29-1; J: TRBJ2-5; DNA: TGCAGCGTTGATGGGACAGGGAGAGAGACCCAGTACTTC; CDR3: CSVDGTGRETQYF
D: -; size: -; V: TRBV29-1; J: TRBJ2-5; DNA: TGCAGCGCGAATGGACAAAAAGAGACCCAGTACTTC; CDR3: CSANGQKETQYF
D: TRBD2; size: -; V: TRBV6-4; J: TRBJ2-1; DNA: TGTGCCAGCAGTGAATGGGAGGGGAGCGATGAGCAGTTCTTC; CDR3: CASSEWEGSDEQFF
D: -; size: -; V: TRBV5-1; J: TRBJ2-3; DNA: TGCGCCAGCAGCTTGGGGGCTTTTCGGGATACGCAGTATTTT; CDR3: CASSLGAFRDTQYF
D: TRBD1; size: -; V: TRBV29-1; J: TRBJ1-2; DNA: TGCAGCGTTGGACAGGGGCGTCTCTATGGCTACACCTTC; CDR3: CSVGQGRLYGYTF
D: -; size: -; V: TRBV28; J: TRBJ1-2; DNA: TGTGCCAGCAGTTTACAGGCAGGAAACTATGGCTACACCTTC; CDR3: CASSLQAGNYGYTF
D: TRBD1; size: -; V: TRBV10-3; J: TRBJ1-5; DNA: TGTGCCATCAGTGAGTCGGGACCGGGGACAGGGGGAGGAAGAAGCAATCAGCCCCAGCATTTT; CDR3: CAISESGPGTGGGRSNQPQHF
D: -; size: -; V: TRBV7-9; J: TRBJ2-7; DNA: TGTGCCAGCAGCGACGGGGGTTCGGAGCAGTACTTC; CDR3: CASSDGGSEQYF
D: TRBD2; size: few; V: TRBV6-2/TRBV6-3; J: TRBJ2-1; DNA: TGTGCCAGCAGCCACGGACTAGCGGGAGGCCACTCCTACAATGAGCAGTTCTTC; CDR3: CASSHGLAGGHSYNEQFF
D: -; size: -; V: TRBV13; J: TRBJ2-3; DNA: TGTGCCAGCAGCTTGTACAGGGCCAGCACAGATACGCAGTATTTT; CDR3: CASSLYRASTDTQYF
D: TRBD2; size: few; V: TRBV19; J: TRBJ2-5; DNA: TGTGCCAGTAGTAGAGATCTAGCGGAGAGCCAAGAGACCCAGTACTTC; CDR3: CASSRDLAESQETQYF
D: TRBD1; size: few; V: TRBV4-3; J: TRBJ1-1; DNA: TGCGCCAGCAGCCAAGATAGGAGACAGGGGGCGGACACTGAAGCTTTCTTT; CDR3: CASSQDRRQGADTEAFF
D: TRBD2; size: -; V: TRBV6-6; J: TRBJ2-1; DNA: TGTGCCAGCGGTCAGATCCTCCTAGCGGGAGGCCCCAATGAGCAGTTCTTC; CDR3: CASGQILLAGGPNEQFF
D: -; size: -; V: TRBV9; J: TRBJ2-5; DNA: TGTGCCAGCAGTCCTCCCGGCAGACAAGAGACCCAGTACTTC; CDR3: CASSPPGRQETQYF
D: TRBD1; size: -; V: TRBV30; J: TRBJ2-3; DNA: TGTGCCTGGAGCGTTGGGACAGGGGGCGATACGCAGTATTTT; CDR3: CAWSVGTGGDTQYF
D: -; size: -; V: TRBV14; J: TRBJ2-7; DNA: TGTGCCAGCAGCCAAATACGATACGAGCAGTACTTC; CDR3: CASSQIRYEQYF
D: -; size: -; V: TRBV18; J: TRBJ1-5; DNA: TGTGCCAGCTCACCACCCGGAGGGGGGGCACAGGGAGGCCAGCCCCAGCATTTT; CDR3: CASSPPGGGAQGGQPQHF
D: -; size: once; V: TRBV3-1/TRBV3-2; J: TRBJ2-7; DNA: TGTGCCAGCAGCCAAGGTTCTTCCTGGGAGGGGGCCTACGAGCAGTACTTC; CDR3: CASSQGSSWEGAYEQYF
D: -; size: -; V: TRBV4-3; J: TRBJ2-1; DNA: TGCGCCAGCAGCCAGCAGGGGACCACCACCCAGTTCTTC; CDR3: CASSQQGTTTQFF
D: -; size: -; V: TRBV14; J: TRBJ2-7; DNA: TGTGCCAGCAGCCAATGGCAAGGGGACGAGCAGTACTTC; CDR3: CASSQWQGDEQYF
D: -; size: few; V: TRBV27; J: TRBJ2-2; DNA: TGTGCCAGCAGTTTTGAGGGGGGGAACACCGGGGAGCTGTTTTTT; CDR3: CASSFEGGNTGELFF
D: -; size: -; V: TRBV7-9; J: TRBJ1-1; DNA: TGTGCCAGCAGCTTATTCGTCCCGGGAGACACTGAAGCTTTCTTT; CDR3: CASSLFVPGDTEAFF
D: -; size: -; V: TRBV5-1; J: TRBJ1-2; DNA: TGCGCCAGCAGCTTGGCCACAGGGTATGCGAATGGCTACACCTTC; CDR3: CASSLATGYANGYTF
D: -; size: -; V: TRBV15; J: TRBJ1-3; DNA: TGTGCCACCAGCCCCCTGGGGAACACCATATATTTT; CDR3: CATSPLGNTIYF
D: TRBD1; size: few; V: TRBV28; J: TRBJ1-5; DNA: TGTGCCAGCAGTTCATCCGGGACAGGGTATCAGCCCCAGCATTTT; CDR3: CASSSSGTGYQPQHF
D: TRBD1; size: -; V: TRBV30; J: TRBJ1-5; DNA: TGTGCCTGGAGTGTGACAGGGTCCCTTAATCAGCCCCAGCATTTT; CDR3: CAWSVTGSLNQPQHF
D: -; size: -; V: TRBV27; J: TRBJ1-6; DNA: TGTGCCAGCAGTTCTATTCAGGGCCGGAATTCACCCCTCCACTTT; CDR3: CASSSIQGRNSPLHF
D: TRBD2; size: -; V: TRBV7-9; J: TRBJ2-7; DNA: TGTGCCAGCAGCTTCGGGGGACTAGCGGGAGACGAGCAGTACTTC; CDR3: CASSFGGLAGDEQYF
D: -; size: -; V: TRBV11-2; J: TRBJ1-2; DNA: TGTGCCAGCAGCTTAGACCAGGACCCTAGCTATGGCTACACCTTC; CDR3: CASSLDQDPSYGYTF
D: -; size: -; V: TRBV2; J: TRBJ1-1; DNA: TGTGCCAGCAGTGCAAAGGGGTTTAACACTGAAGCTTTCTTT; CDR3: CASSAKGFNTEAFF
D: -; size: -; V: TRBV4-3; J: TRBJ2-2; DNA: TGCGCCAGCAGCCAAGATGAAGGGTCCGGGGAGCTGTTTTTT; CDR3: CASSQDEGSGELFF
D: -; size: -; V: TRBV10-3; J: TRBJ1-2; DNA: TGTGCCTCCTGGGACATCCCATATGGCTACACCTTC; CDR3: CASWDIPYGYTF
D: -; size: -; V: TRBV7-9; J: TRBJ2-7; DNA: TGTGCCAGCAGCTTAGAGGGTGGCTACGAGCAGTACTTC; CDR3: CASSLEGGYEQYF
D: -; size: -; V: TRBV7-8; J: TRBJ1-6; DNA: TGTGCCAGCAGCCGTGACAGGAGCTCCTATAATTCACCCCTCCACTTT; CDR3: CASSRDRSSYNSPLHF
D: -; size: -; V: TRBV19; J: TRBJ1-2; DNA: TGTGCCAGTAGCCGCCAACAGGGAAGGTATGGCTACACCTTC; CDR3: CASSRQQGRYGYTF
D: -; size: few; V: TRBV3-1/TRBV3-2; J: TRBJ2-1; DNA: TGTGCCAGCAGCCGCTCCGGGCCGGCTGAGAATGAGCAGTTCTTC; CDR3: CASSRSGPAENEQFF
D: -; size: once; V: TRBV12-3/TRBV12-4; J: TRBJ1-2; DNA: TGTGCCAGCAGCACCGTTGCAGCATATGGCTACACCTTC; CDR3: CASSTVAAYGYTF
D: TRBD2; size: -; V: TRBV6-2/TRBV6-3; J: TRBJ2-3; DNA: TGTGCCAGCAGTCTAGCTAGCGGGAAGTTGGATACGCAGTATTTT; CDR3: CASSLASGKLDTQYF
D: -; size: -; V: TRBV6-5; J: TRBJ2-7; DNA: TGTGCCAGCAGTTACGATCGCTTAGCCTACGAGCAGTACTTC; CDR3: CASSYDRLAYEQYF
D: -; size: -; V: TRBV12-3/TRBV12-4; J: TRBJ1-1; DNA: TGTGCCAGCAACTTCGGGACACGGGCTTTCTTT; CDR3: CASNFGTRAFF
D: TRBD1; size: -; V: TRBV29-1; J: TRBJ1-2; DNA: TGCAGCGTTCTCACGGCCTCAGGGGGCGCTAACTATGGCTACACCTTC; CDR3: CSVLTASGGANYGYTF
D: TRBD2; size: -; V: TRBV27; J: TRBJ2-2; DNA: TGTGCCAGCAGGGTACCCGGGGGGAGTACCGGGGAGCTGTTTTTT; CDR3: CASRVPGGSTGELFF
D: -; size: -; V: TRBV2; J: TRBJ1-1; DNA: TGTGCCAGCAGTGAATCCGGTTTGAACACTGAAGCTTTCTTT; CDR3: CASSESGLNTEAFF
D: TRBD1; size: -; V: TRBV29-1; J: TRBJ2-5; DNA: TGCAGCGCCGGAAGCGGACAGGGGGAGACCCAGTACTTC; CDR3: CSAGSGQGETQYF
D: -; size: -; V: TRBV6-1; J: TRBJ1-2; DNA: TGTGCCAGCAGTGAGACAGGCTATGGCTACACCTTC; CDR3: CASSETGYGYTF
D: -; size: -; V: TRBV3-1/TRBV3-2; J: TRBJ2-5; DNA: TGTGCCAGGACCCCAGGGGGACTTCCGGGACGACAAGAGACCCAGTACTTC; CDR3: CARTPGGLPGRQETQYF
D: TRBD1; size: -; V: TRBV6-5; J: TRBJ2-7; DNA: TGTGCCAGCAGAAACAGGGGGCATCTAGTCTACGAGCAGTACTTC; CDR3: CASRNRGHLVYEQYF
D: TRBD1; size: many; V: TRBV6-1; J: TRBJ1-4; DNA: TGTGCCAGCAGTGAACAGGGGGGCGAGGGTGAAAAACTGTTTTTT; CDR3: CASSEQGGEGEKLFF
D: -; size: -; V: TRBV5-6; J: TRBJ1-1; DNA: TGTGCCAGCAGCCTGACAGGAGTGAACACTGAAGCTTTCTTT; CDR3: CASSLTGVNTEAFF
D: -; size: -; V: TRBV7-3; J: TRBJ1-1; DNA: TGTGCCAGCAGCTTAACAGGGGGAACTGAAGCTTTCTTT; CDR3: CASSLTGGTEAFF
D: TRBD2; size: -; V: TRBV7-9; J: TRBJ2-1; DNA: TGTGCCAGCAGCTTCGGTAGCGGGAGGGCCCGGAATGAGCAGTTCTTC; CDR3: CASSFGSGRARNEQFF
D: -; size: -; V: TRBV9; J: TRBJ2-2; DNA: TGTGCCAGCAGCGGAACAGGGAGTCACACCGGGGAGCTGTTTTTT; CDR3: CASSGTGSHTGELFF